These 26 T cell receptor beta chains were all obtained from the same sample, sequenced in a study of OX40 agonist ivuxolimab in advanced cancers. TCRdb's copy holds only in-frame clones and misses some; the assay was immunoSEQ multiplex PCR. This table holds 60,000 to 65,000 clones, roughly 90% found once. This specimen consisted of CD4+ or CD8+ T cells sorted from blood, obtained in a trial of the OX40 agonist ivuxolimab. These TCRs come from an adult with an advanced solid tumor such as melanoma, head and neck, liver or kidney cancer.

The rearrangement links TRBV5-1 to TRBJ2-3, with D possibly matching TRBD2 (6 bases). V lost 3 bases and J lost 2, with 16 bases in between. CDR3 length: 16 amino acids. Germline V gene data show CDR1 as SGHRS and CDR2 as YFSETQ. The CDR3 loop reads CASSSEGFPFTDTQYF. CDR3 sequence (DNA): TGCGCCAGCAGCTCGGAGGGGTTTCCCTTCACAGATACGCAGTATTTT.

J is TRBJ2-7 and V is TRBV7-9; D call uncertain. This CDR3 contains 14 residues. Per germline, CDR1 SEHNR and CDR2 FQNEAQ (reference sequence). The ends were cut back, 4 bases at V and 7 bases at J, with 17 bases in the middle. CDR3 DNA: TGTGCCAGCAGCTCGCGGACGGATCTACGTGAGCAGTACTTC. As protein: CASSSRTDLREQYF.

The rearrangement joins TRBV5-5 to TRBJ2-7; 9 bases match TRBD2. The CDR3 consists of 15 residues. The V and J ends lost 1 base and 5 bases, in that order; junction bases with no gene match: 7. CDR1 and CDR2 from the germline V gene are SGHKS and YYEKEE (reference sequence). The CDR3 DNA reads as TGTGCCAGCAGCTTGTTGGCTAGCGGGACTGACGAGCAGTACTTC. It yields the protein CASSLLASGTDEQYF.

The V and J genes are TRBV7-9 and TRBJ2-1; D unresolved. V gave up 1 base and J gave up 4 bases, with 11 bases separating them. In germline, CDR1 is SEHNR, CDR2 FQNEAQ (reference sequence). The CDR3 is 15 residues long. The CDR3 nucleotides are TGTGCCAGCAGCTTAGATTGGCCGGTTTACAATGAGCAGTTCTTC. It yields the protein CASSLDWPVYNEQFF.

The rearrangement uses TRBV10-1 and TRBJ2-3; no clear D. V lost 2 bases, J lost 1 base, and 10 bases lay in between. CDR1 and CDR2 (germline): WNHNN, SYGVQD (reference sequence). The CDR3 runs 15 residues. CDR3 nucleotides: TGCGCCAGCAGTGAGGAGCGCCCCGGCACAGATACGCAGTATTTT. Encoded protein: CASSEERPGTDTQYF.

The rearrangement uses TRBV2 and TRBJ2-3; 7 bases map to TRBD1. CDR1 is SNHLY, CDR2 FYNNEI, per germline. The J segment lost 2 bases and the V segment lost 6 bases, leaving 11 bases of the junction unmatched. The CDR3 contains 16 residues. In DNA form, the CDR3 reads TGTGCCAGCAGCGGACGGACAGGCCCAGACACAGATACGCAGTATTTT. It translates to CASSGRTGPDTDTQYF.

The rearrangement joins TRBV6-5 to TRBJ2-7; D possibly matches TRBD1 or TRBD2 (6 bases each). This CDR3 has 14 residues. Germline CDR1 MNHEY, CDR2 SVGAGI. V was cut by 9 bases and J by 2 bases, with 17 bases left in between. CDR3: CASAPRRGTYEQYF. DNA of the CDR3: TGTGCCAGTGCCCCGCGGAGGGGGACCTACGAGCAGTACTTC.

This rearrangement joins TRBV19 to TRBJ1-1; D uncertain. V was trimmed by 3 bases and J by 5 bases, leaving 16 bases between them. Germline CDR1 is LNHDA and CDR2 is SQIVND (reference sequence). The CDR3 spans 15 residues. The CDR3 DNA reads as TGTGCCAGTAGTATTGCCGGCACTCTGGGGACTGAAGCTTTCTTT. Translated, it gives CASSIAGTLGTEAFF.

V and J are TRBV7-7 and TRBJ2-5; 10 nucleotides align to TRBD2. This CDR3 region has 15 residues. Per the germline V gene, CDR1 is SSHAT and CDR2 is FNYEAQ (reference sequence). V shed 5 bases and J 5 bases; nucleotides not matched to a gene: 8. The CDR3 is CASSPGTSVRETQYF. The CDR3 nucleotides are TGTGCCAGCAGCCCAGGGACTAGCGTTAGGGAGACCCAGTACTTC.

The V call is TRBV4-1, the J call TRBJ2-2; D not resolved. Germline V lookup: CDR1 MGHRA, CDR2 YSYEKL. The CDR3 loop spans 14 amino acids. Trimming cost V 5 bases and J 0 bases, with 7 bases left between them. CDR3 sequence (DNA): TGCGCCAGCAGCACCCACACGAACACCGGGGAGCTGTTTTTT. Protein: CASSTHTNTGELFF.

This clone was seen once. The rearrangement links TRBV7-8 to TRBJ2-2; 8 bases fit TRBD1. This CDR3 has 13 residues. With V trimmed by 5 bases and J by 11 bases, 7 bases remained unmatched. Germline loops: CDR1 SGHVS, CDR2 FQNEAQ. CDR3 nucleotide sequence: TGTGCCAGCAGCCCAGGACAGGGTTTAGAGCTGTTTTTT. Encoded protein: CASSPGQGLELFF.

The gene calls are TRBV4-1 and TRBJ2-7; TRBD2 agrees at 8 bases. The germline gives CDR1 MGHRA, CDR2 YSYEKL. With V trimmed by 4 bases and J by 2 bases, 13 bases remained unmatched. The length of the CDR3 is 17 residues. The DNA of the CDR3 is TGCGCCAGCAGCCCAGACGGGGGGGGCGGAGGAACCTACGAGCAGTACTTC. This gives the protein CASSPDGGGGGTYEQYF.

The chain uses TRBV29-1 and TRBJ1-1, with a weak D call TRBD1 (5 bases). The V gene lost 5 bases and the J gene lost 0 bases, with 13 bases spanning the gap. CDR3 length equals 14 residues. The V gene's germline CDR1 is SQVTM and CDR2 ANQGSEA. For the CDR3, the DNA is TGCAGCGTTCCGGCAGGGTGGTTGAACACTGAAGCTTTCTTT. Amino acid sequence: CSVPAGWLNTEAFF. The variable domain in full, with the rest retrieved from reference TRBV29-1 and TRBJ1-1, is SAVISQKPSRDICQRGTSLTIQCQVDSQVTMMFWYRQQPGQSLTLIATANQGSEATYESGFVIDKFPISRPNLTFSTLTVSNMSPEDSSIYLCSVPAGWLNTEAFFGQGTRLTVV.

The rearrangement joins TRBV7-2 to TRBJ2-1, with 11 nucleotides matching TRBD2. The germline gives CDR1 SGHTA, CDR2 FQGNSA. V dropped 6 bases and J dropped 8; count of bases not matched to a gene: 9. This CDR3 comprises 15 residues. In DNA, the CDR3 is TGTGCCAGCAGTCCGACTAGCGGGACGGGGGATGAGCAGTTCTTC. Translating gives CASSPTSGTGDEQFF.

The chain links TRBV19 to TRBJ2-7, with D perhaps given as TRBD1 or TRBD2 (5 bases each). Germline V CDR1 and CDR2: LNHDA, SQIVND (reference sequence). CDR3 length: 14 residues. Trimming removed 4 bases at V and 3 bases at J, with 13 bases between. The CDR3 loop reads CASSTRDGLYEQYF. In DNA, the CDR3 is TGTGCCAGTAGTACCCGGGACGGCCTCTACGAGCAGTACTTC.

V gene TRBV7-9 combines with J gene TRBJ2-1; D is uncertain. Trimming left V 10 bases short and J 10 bases short, with 17 bases between. The germline V gene encodes CDR1 SEHNR and CDR2 FQNEAQ (reference sequence). This CDR3 is built from 12 residues. The CDR3: CATRPGFLEQFF. CDR3 in DNA: TGTGCCACCCGGCCCGGGTTTCTGGAGCAGTTCTTC.

Only one count was recorded for this clone. The rearrangement links TRBV6-5 to TRBJ2-7; 7 positions match TRBD2. CDR1 is MNHEY and CDR2 is SVGAGI in the germline V gene. CDR3 length equals 15 residues. With V trimmed by 8 bases and J by 0 bases, 10 bases remained unmatched. The CDR3 nucleotides are TGTGCCAGCGGGAGGGTCGTCGACAGCTCCTACGAGCAGTACTTC. It specifies CASGRVVDSSYEQYF.

The gene calls are TRBV6-5 and TRBJ1-2; no clear D gene. With 6 bases removed from V and 3 bases from J, the gap between germline ends came to 17 bases. The germline V gene encodes CDR1 MNHEY and CDR2 SVGAGI. The CDR3 runs to 15 residues. The CDR3 DNA reads as TGTGCCAGCAGACACAAACCGGGCCTTTACTATGGCTACACCTTC. It specifies CASRHKPGLYYGYTF.

V usage is TRBV27 and J usage is TRBJ2-7; D is possibly TRBD1 or TRBD2 (5 bases each). The V and J ends lost 2 bases and 5 bases respectively, with 13 bases between them. The CDR3 is made up of 14 amino acids. Germline CDR1 reads MNHEY; CDR2 reads SMNVEV (reference sequence). The CDR3 protein is CASSLPGAQHEQYF. CDR3 nucleotides: TGTGCCAGCAGTTTACCCGGGGCTCAACACGAGCAGTACTTC.

In its sample, this clone was seen once. V usage is TRBV28 and J usage is TRBJ2-3; the D gene is possibly TRBD2 (7 bases). Per germline, CDR1 MDHEN and CDR2 SYDVKM. Trimming removed 2 bases from V and 2 bases from J, with 17 bases in between. CDR3 length: 17 amino acids. The CDR3, as DNA: TGTGCCAGCAGTTTAGCGGGGGCGGCAGGGACCACAGATACGCAGTATTTT. Its translation: CASSLAGAAGTTDTQYF.

The CDR3 region has the DNA TGTGCCAGCAGCTTGTTTCTCGTTGGCAGGGGGGACTACAATGAGCAGTTCTTC. It codes for CASSLFLVGRGDYNEQFF. V usage is TRBV5-4 and J usage is TRBJ2-1, with D possibly matching TRBD1 (7 bases). CDR3 length equals 18 residues. Trimming shortened V by 1 base and J by 3 bases, and 20 bases separated the two germline ends. CDR1 is SGHNT and CDR2 is YYREEE in the germline V gene (reference sequence).

The rearrangement links TRBV15 to TRBJ1-4; tentatively, D is TRBD1 (6 bases). Trimming took 3 bases from V and 4 from J, leaving 12 bases between them. The CDR3 runs 15 residues. Per the germline V gene, CDR1 is LNHNV and CDR2 is YYDKDF (reference sequence). The CDR3 spells CATSRRTAVNEKLFF. The CDR3 DNA sequence: TGTGCCACCAGCAGGAGGACAGCCGTTAATGAAAAACTGTTTTTT.

The rearrangement joins TRBV19 to TRBJ2-7; 9 bases line up with TRBD1. The V segment lost 5 bases and the J segment 1 base; nucleotides outside the gene matches: 3. This CDR3 is built from 14 residues. CDR1 is LNHDA, CDR2 SQIVND, per germline (reference sequence). The CDR3 spells CASSPGTGSYEQYF. The CDR3 bases are TGTGCCAGTAGTCCCGGGACAGGGTCCTACGAGCAGTACTTC.

In this sample, this clone turned up many times. The V call is TRBV23-1, the J call TRBJ2-3, with a possible D match to TRBD2 (7 bases). TRBV23-1 carries the ORF label, with uncertain function. The CDR3 covers 18 residues. V was clipped by 2 bases and J by 4 bases, with 22 bases between them. The CDR3 protein is CASSQTEEGEGRADTQYF. DNA for the CDR3: TGCGCCAGCAGTCAAACGGAAGAGGGGGAGGGTCGGGCAGATACGCAGTATTTT.

The chain links TRBV11-2 to TRBJ2-1, with D possibly matching TRBD2 (5 bases). Germline V gives CDR1 SGHAT, CDR2 FQNNGV. The V gene lost 7 bases and the J gene lost 6 bases, with 7 bases spanning the gap. The length of the CDR3 is 11 residues. CDR3 in DNA: TGTGCCAGCATGAGGGTCAATGAGCAGTTCTTC. The encoded protein is CASMRVNEQFF.

The V call is TRBV28, the J call TRBJ2-5; D is unclear. CDR3 length equals 15 residues. Germline-derived CDR1 and CDR2 are MDHEN and SYDVKM. Trimming cost V 2 bases and J 0 bases, with 10 bases left between them. CDR3 amino acids: CASSLGQTYQETQYF. CDR3 nucleotides: TGTGCCAGCAGTTTAGGTCAGACGTACCAAGAGACCCAGTACTTC. Full variable domain (outside the CDR3, taken from reference TRBV28 and TRBJ2-5): DVKVTQSSRYLVKRTGEKVFLECVQDMDHENMFWYRQDPGLGLRLIYFSYDVKMKEKGDIPEGYSVSREKKERFSLILESASTNQTSMYLCASSLGQTYQETQYFGPGTRLLVL.